Below are 28 T cell receptor beta chains sequenced from a single sample in a study of Tregs in tolerant kidney transplant recipients (dated by TCRdb to between 2019 and 2020). The sample's time point label, decoded: blood sample drawn before combined kidney and bone marrow transplant. The library was made by the immunoSEQ multiplex PCR assay. This is the immuneACCESS table as TCRdb keeps it, with only in-frame sequences that have V and J called. A part of the clones is gone; compared with another copy, unresolved V genes explain less than half, and the rest is unexplained. The sample table lists roughly 69,000 clones, roughly 98% of them with a count of one. Around 0.3% of the sample is held by the ten biggest clonotypes. The sample in question was Tregs from blood, obtained before the transplant. Every receptor here comes from a human donor who received a combined kidney and bone marrow transplant.

The rearrangement uses TRBV7-3 and TRBJ2-6; 9 bases map to TRBD1. The J segment lost 3 bases and the V segment lost 1 base, leaving 13 bases of the junction unmatched. The CDR3 has 20 residues. CDR1 is SGHTA, CDR2 FQGTGA, per germline. The CDR3 DNA reads TGTGCCAGCAGCTTAAGGCTACTCGGGACAGGGTTTGGTGGGGCCAACGTCCTGACTTTC. It is translated as CASSLRLLGTGFGGANVLTF.

This clone was seen only once. This CDR3 is CASSYWTGAYEQYF. In DNA form, the CDR3 reads TGTGCCAGCAGTTACTGGACAGGGGCCTACGAGCAGTACTTC. The chain recombines TRBV6-6 with TRBJ2-7; 9 bases map to TRBD1. The CDR3 contains 14 residues. V was pared by 1 base and J by 2 bases, with 0 bases of the junction left unmatched. The V gene's germline CDR1 is MNHNY and CDR2 SVGAGI (reference sequence).

The V call is TRBV7-7, the J call TRBJ2-1, with D perhaps TRBD2 (5 bases). This CDR3 contains 15 residues. V gave up 6 bases and J gave up 1 base, with 13 bases separating them. Germline loops: CDR1 SSHAT, CDR2 FNYEAQ (reference sequence). The CDR3 loop is CASSLEVASYNEQFF. CDR3 nucleotide sequence: TGTGCCAGCAGTTTGGAGGTAGCGTCCTACAATGAGCAGTTCTTC.

The CDR3 loop is CASSPRHNRPNQPQHF. CDR3 in DNA: TGTGCCAGTAGCCCCAGACATAACAGACCCAATCAGCCCCAGCATTTT. The rearrangement links TRBV19 to TRBJ1-5; D not resolved. V shed 6 bases and J shed 3 bases, with 18 bases lying between them. There are 16 residues in the CDR3. The V gene's germline CDR1 is LNHDA and CDR2 SQIVND (reference sequence).

This sequence joins TRBV19 and TRBJ2-1; TRBD2 matches at 9 bases. J lost 5 bases, V lost 5 bases, and 7 bases had no gene match. In germline, CDR1 is LNHDA, CDR2 SQIVND (reference sequence). The CDR3 consists of 15 residues. CDR3 amino acids: CASSPTGLADNEQFF. The CDR3 DNA reads TGTGCCAGTAGTCCAACGGGACTAGCAGACAATGAGCAGTTCTTC.

This clone showed up just once. The rearrangement links TRBV10-3 to TRBJ2-1, with 9 nucleotides matching TRBD1. The junction had 8 bases not matched to a gene; V was cut back by 6 bases and J by 2 bases. Germline values: CDR1 ENHRY, CDR2 SYGVKD. CDR3 length: 16 amino acids. CDR3 residues: CAISLTGGLTYNEQFF. The CDR3, as DNA: TGTGCCATCAGCCTAACAGGGGGCCTCACCTACAATGAGCAGTTCTTC.

The CDR3 loop reads CASSLVAAGGGEQYF. CDR3 DNA sequence: TGCGCCAGCAGCTTGGTGGCAGCGGGAGGGGGCGAGCAGTACTTC. The rearrangement links TRBV5-1 to TRBJ2-7, with 10 bases that match TRBD2. V trimming: 0 bases; J trimming: 6 bases; junction bases outside the gene matches: 6. CDR1 and CDR2 (germline): SGHRS, YFSETQ. The CDR3 contains 15 residues.

V and J are TRBV5-4 and TRBJ1-2, with D possibly being TRBD1 (5 bases). V was pared by 2 bases and J by 2 bases, with 13 bases between. CDR1 SGHNT and CDR2 YYREEE come from the germline V gene (reference sequence). The CDR3 extends over 15 amino acids. CDR3 residues: CASSFGKGANYGYTF. As DNA, the CDR3 is TGTGCCAGCAGCTTTGGTAAAGGGGCCAACTATGGCTACACCTTC. Supplemented by reference TRBV5-4 and TRBJ1-2, the full variable domain reads ETGVTQSPTHLIKTRGQQVTLRCSSQSGHNTVSWYQQALGQGPQFIFQYYREEENGRGNFPPRFSGLQFPNYSSELNVNALELDDSALYLCASSFGKGANYGYTFGSGTRLTVV.

In this sample, this clone turned up once. The chain combines TRBV7-7 with TRBJ2-2, with TRBD2 matching 7 bases. Germline assignment: CDR1 SSHAT and CDR2 FNYEAQ (reference sequence). V shed 5 bases and J 5 bases; nucleotides not matched to a gene: 5. The CDR3 has 14 residues. The CDR3 loop is CASSQGRGTGELFF. CDR3 in DNA: TGTGCCAGCAGCCAAGGGCGGGGGACCGGGGAGCTGTTTTTT.

Written as DNA, the CDR3 is TGCGCCAGCAGCCAAACCCGGGACAGGCGGGTCACTGAAGCTTTCTTT. Translation: CASSQTRDRRVTEAFF. This chain connects TRBV4-1 to TRBJ1-1; 8 positions agree with TRBD1. Germline V gives CDR1 MGHRA, CDR2 YSYEKL. V gave up 2 bases and J gave up 4 bases; unmatched junction bases: 9. CDR3 size: 16 residues.

This chain joins TRBV7-9 and TRBJ1-2; no reliable D call. The CDR3 has 13 amino acids. The ends were cut back, 5 bases at V and 6 bases at J, with 13 bases in the middle. Germline values: CDR1 SEHNR, CDR2 FQNEAQ (reference sequence). CDR3 nucleotide sequence: TGTGCCAGCAGCCCTATACAGATAAATGGCTACACCTTC. This sequence encodes CASSPIQINGYTF.

This chain links TRBV19 with TRBJ1-5; 7 bases are a match to TRBD1. Germline CDR1 LNHDA, CDR2 SQIVND (reference sequence). Trimming cost V 6 bases and J 5 bases; bases outside gene matches: 10. The CDR3 contains 15 residues. The CDR3 loop is CASSSAGQSYQPQHF. The DNA for the CDR3 is TGTGCCAGTAGCTCGGCGGGACAGAGTTATCAGCCCCAGCATTTT.

This clone has just one count. This chain joins TRBV30 and TRBJ1-4; 7 bases line up with TRBD1. The trim removed 3 bases at V and 10 bases at J, leaving 11 bases unmatched. CDR1 and CDR2 (germline): GTSNPN, SVGIG (reference sequence). The CDR3 is made up of 14 amino acids. The CDR3 sequence: CAWRGQHKTGKLFF. The CDR3 bases are TGTGCCTGGAGGGGACAGCATAAAACGGGAAAACTGTTTTTT.

This sequence joins TRBV19 and TRBJ2-5; tentative D call: TRBD1 (5 bases). Germline V gene data show CDR1 as LNHDA and CDR2 as SQIVND (reference sequence). The V gene lost 3 bases and the J gene lost 0 bases, with 11 bases spanning the gap. The CDR3 extends over 15 amino acids. The CDR3 sequence is CASSMRQLYQETQYF. The DNA of the CDR3 is TGTGCCAGTAGTATGCGACAGTTGTACCAAGAGACCCAGTACTTC.

J is TRBJ2-1 and V is TRBV25-1, with a tentative D call TRBD2 (6 bases). Trimming stripped 6 bases from V and 8 bases from J, with 20 bases between. The CDR3 sequence is 15 residues long. CDR1 and CDR2 (germline): MGHDK, SYGVNS. CDR3 sequence: CASRETGTGGYEQFF. DNA of the CDR3: TGTGCCAGCAGGGAAACCGGGACTGGAGGATATGAGCAGTTCTTC.

The chain is built from TRBV5-1 and TRBJ1-2; 7 bases agree with TRBD1. The length of the CDR3 is 13 residues. The trim removed 3 bases at V and 4 bases at J, leaving 3 bases unmatched. Germline V CDR1 and CDR2: SGHRS, YFSETQ. The CDR3 sequence: CASSSGQSYGYTF. CDR3 nucleotides: TGCGCCAGCAGCTCGGGACAGAGCTATGGCTACACCTTC.

This chain uses TRBV6-1 with TRBJ1-3; D gene unclear. Deletions cut 10 bases from V and 0 bases from J, with 13 bases between. In germline, CDR1 is MNHNS, CDR2 SASEGT. CDR3 length: 14 residues. The CDR3 nucleotides are TGTGCCACAAACAGCTTTTCCTCTGGAAACACCATATATTTT. Translated: CATNSFSSGNTIYF.

The V and J genes are TRBV6-1 and TRBJ2-1; TRBD2 agrees at 8 bases. CDR3 length: 14 residues. Germline V CDR1 and CDR2: MNHNS, SASEGT. The J segment lost 1 base and the V segment lost 7 bases, leaving 3 bases of the junction unmatched. DNA of the CDR3: TGTGCCAGCAATAGCGGGGTATCCTACAATGAGCAGTTCTTC. Translation gives CASNSGVSYNEQFF.

The V call is TRBV19, the J call TRBJ2-3; 9 nucleotides agree with TRBD2. Germline V gives CDR1 LNHDA, CDR2 SQIVND (reference sequence). The V segment lost 6 bases and the J segment 2 bases; nucleotides outside the gene matches: 6. This CDR3 comprises 15 residues. For the CDR3, the DNA is TGTGCCAGTAGGCAGACTAGCGGTTACACAGATACGCAGTATTTT. Translated, it gives CASRQTSGYTDTQYF. The entire variable domain, with the rest obtained from reference TRBV19 and TRBJ2-3, is as follows: DGGITQSPKYLFRKEGQNVTLSCEQNLNHDAMYWYRQDPGQGLRLIYYSQIVNDFQKGDIAEGYSVSREKKESFPLTVTSAQKNPTAFYLCASRQTSGYTDTQYFGPGTRLTVL.

The genes are TRBV28 and TRBJ1-6; no definite D call. V was cut by 2 bases and J by 10 bases, with 12 bases left in between. From germline, CDR1 is MDHEN and CDR2 SYDVKM. This CDR3 comprises 14 residues. CDR3 DNA: TGTGCCAGCAGTTTACGAGGAGACGTCTCACCCCTCCACTTT. This codes for CASSLRGDVSPLHF.

V and J are TRBV5-1 and TRBJ2-2; 9 bases agree with TRBD2. Germline-derived CDR1 and CDR2 are SGHRS and YFSETQ. Germline trimming cut 0 bases from V and 5 bases from J; bases unmatched to any gene: 5. The CDR3 is 16 residues long. CDR3 DNA: TGCGCCAGCAGCTTGGGACGAGCGGGAGGTACCGGGGAGCTGTTTTTT. It codes for CASSLGRAGGTGELFF.

This chain uses TRBV30 with TRBJ1-5, with a possible D match to TRBD1 (5 bases). V gave up 2 bases and J gave up 0 bases, with 11 bases separating them. Germline CDR1 is GTSNPN and CDR2 is SVGIG (reference sequence). The CDR3 consists of 15 residues. The CDR3 is CAWSTGVNSNQPQHF. In DNA, the CDR3 is TGTGCCTGGAGTACAGGAGTTAATAGCAATCAGCCCCAGCATTTT.

V gene TRBV30 combines with J gene TRBJ2-5, with D possibly matching TRBD2 (6 bases). In germline, CDR1 is GTSNPN, CDR2 SVGIG (reference sequence). V was trimmed by 4 bases and J by 1 base, leaving 16 bases between them. This CDR3 is 15 amino acids long. The CDR3 here is CAWTPGESLQETQYF. CDR3 coding DNA: TGTGCCTGGACCCCGGGAGAATCACTCCAAGAGACCCAGTACTTC. Full variable domain (rest looked up from reference TRBV30 and TRBJ2-5): SQTIHQWPATLVQPVGSPLSLECTVEGTSNPNLYWYRQAAGRGLQLLFYSVGIGQISSEVPQNLSASRPQDRQFILSSKKLLLSDSGFYLCAWTPGESLQETQYFGPGTRLLVL.

The chain recombines TRBV4-3 with TRBJ2-7; no clear D. The CDR3 sequence is 15 residues long. The V end lost 4 bases, the J end lost 2 bases, and 15 bases lay between the germline ends. The V gene's germline CDR1 is LGHNA and CDR2 YSLEER. CDR3: CASSPQFAETYEQYF. As DNA, the CDR3 is TGCGCCAGCAGCCCCCAATTTGCGGAGACCTACGAGCAGTACTTC.

The chain links TRBV10-3 to TRBJ1-1; 7 bases map to TRBD1. The CDR3 has 17 residues. J lost 1 base, V lost 3 bases, and 11 bases had no gene match. CDR1 and CDR2 from the germline V gene are ENHRY and SYGVKD. The CDR3 loop reads CAISDTHRGTTNTEAFF. CDR3 nucleotides: TGTGCCATCAGTGACACCCACAGGGGTACCACGAACACTGAAGCTTTCTTT.

The rearrangement joins TRBV7-5 to TRBJ2-7; the table assigns TRBD2, which was not confirmed against the DNA. TRBV7-5 counts as a pseudogene. The CDR3 contains 14 residues. CDR3 in DNA: TGTGTCAGAAGCGCGCTAGCGGCTTCCTACGAGCAGTACTTC. The encoded protein is CVRSALAASYEQYF.

The chain is built from TRBV23-1 and TRBJ1-2; TRBD1 might be the D (5 bases). TRBV23-1 is marked as an open reading frame, function uncertain. The CDR3 runs 17 residues. The V end was cut by 2 bases, the J end by 4 bases, with 20 bases between. The CDR3 nucleotides are TGCGCCAGCAGTCAAGGGCCATTAGTAGGGGTCTTCTATGGCTACACCTTC. It is translated as CASSQGPLVGVFYGYTF.

The J gene is TRBJ2-4, the V gene TRBV5-5; D not certain. V was pared by 2 bases and J by 6 bases, with 3 bases between. Germline V gene data show CDR1 as SGHKS and CDR2 as YYEKEE (reference sequence). There are 11 residues in the CDR3. This CDR3 is CASSLLNIQYF. The CDR3 DNA sequence: TGTGCCAGCAGCTTACTAAACATTCAGTACTTC.